A selection of T cell receptor beta chains follows, all from one sample in a study of control samples from healthy donors and cancer patients. Using immunoSEQ multiplex PCR, the repertoire was profiled, and TCRdb retains in-frame clones only, with some absent. The data show about 140,000 clones, with just under 95% seen just once and approximately 10% held by the top ten. The sequencing input was blood. The receptors here all came from a man aged 25-45 years in good health. The CDR3 runs from the conserved cysteine through the conserved F or W. Some rows have no size entry. The others give once, few or many, or a class for an expanded clone.

abundance: few
v_gene: TRBV29-1
j_gene: TRBJ2-7
CDR3aa: CSVVQGVYEQYF

abundance: -
v_gene: TRBV9
j_gene: TRBJ1-2
CDR3aa: CASSSHYGYTF

abundance: -
v_gene: TRBV10-3
j_gene: TRBJ2-3
CDR3aa: CAISSGQGSTDTQYF

abundance: -
v_gene: TRBV28
j_gene: TRBJ1-2
CDR3aa: CASSTPGTLYGYTF

abundance: once
v_gene: TRBV30
j_gene: TRBJ1-4
CDR3aa: CAGLRDNAFGLFF

abundance: -
v_gene: TRBV5-8
j_gene: TRBJ2-2
CDR3aa: CASSNAGELFF

abundance: once
v_gene: TRBV2
j_gene: TRBJ2-1
CDR3aa: CASAVSYNEQFF

abundance: once
v_gene: TRBV7-9
j_gene: TRBJ1-1
CDR3aa: CASSLAGGVRGGTEAFF

abundance: -
v_gene: TRBV11-2
j_gene: TRBJ1-1
CDR3aa: CASSAPGRNTEAFF

abundance: -
v_gene: TRBV7-2
j_gene: TRBJ2-1
CDR3aa: CASSLDRLDEQFF

abundance: -
v_gene: TRBV28
j_gene: TRBJ1-2
CDR3aa: CASSSLRSGTGGAHHGYTF

abundance: -
v_gene: TRBV6-2/TRBV6-3
j_gene: TRBJ2-2
CDR3aa: CASSPLASNTGELFF

abundance: -
v_gene: TRBV7-9
j_gene: TRBJ1-4
CDR3aa: CASSFKDNGLFF

abundance: -
v_gene: TRBV20-1
j_gene: TRBJ1-1
CDR3aa: CSAKRETEAFF

abundance: -
v_gene: TRBV18
j_gene: TRBJ1-5
CDR3aa: CASSHRFVSGPEQPQHF

abundance: -
v_gene: TRBV18
j_gene: TRBJ1-5
CDR3aa: CASSPGTGSGQPQHF

abundance: -
v_gene: TRBV29-1
j_gene: TRBJ2-1
CDR3aa: CSVVLRERNEQFF

abundance: -
v_gene: TRBV6-5
j_gene: TRBJ1-3
CDR3aa: CASSPRDRVHTIYF

abundance: once
v_gene: TRBV9
j_gene: TRBJ2-1
CDR3aa: CASSPVLSMYEQFF

abundance: many
v_gene: TRBV4-2
j_gene: TRBJ2-7
CDR3aa: CASSPPGGTYEQYF

abundance: -
v_gene: TRBV18
j_gene: TRBJ2-7
CDR3aa: CASSPAVEQYF

abundance: -
v_gene: TRBV9
j_gene: TRBJ1-2
CDR3aa: CASSGTGGVLRGYTF

abundance: -
v_gene: TRBV4-2
j_gene: TRBJ2-7
CDR3aa: CASSQLASGATYEQYF

abundance: -
v_gene: TRBV28
j_gene: TRBJ1-6
CDR3aa: CASSLIWTAAVSPLHF

abundance: -
v_gene: TRBV21-1
j_gene: TRBJ1-3
CDR3aa: CASSATGGKSSGNTIYF

abundance: once
v_gene: TRBV6-5
j_gene: TRBJ1-3
CDR3aa: CASSRTGPGNTIYF